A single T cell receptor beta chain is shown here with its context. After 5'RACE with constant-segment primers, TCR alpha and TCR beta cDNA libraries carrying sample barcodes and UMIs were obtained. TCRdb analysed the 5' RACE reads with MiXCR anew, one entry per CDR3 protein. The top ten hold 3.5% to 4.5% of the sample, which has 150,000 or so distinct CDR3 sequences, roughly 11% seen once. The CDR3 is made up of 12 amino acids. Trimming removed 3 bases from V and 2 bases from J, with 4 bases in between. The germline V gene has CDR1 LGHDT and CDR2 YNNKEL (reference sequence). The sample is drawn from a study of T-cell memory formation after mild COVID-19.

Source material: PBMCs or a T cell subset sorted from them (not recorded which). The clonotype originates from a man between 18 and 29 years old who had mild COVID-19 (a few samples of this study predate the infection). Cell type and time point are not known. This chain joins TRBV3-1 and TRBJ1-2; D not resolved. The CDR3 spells CASSQINYGYTF. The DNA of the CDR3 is TGTGCCAGCAGCCAGATAAACTATGGCTACACCTTC.